The rows below give T cell receptor beta chains drawn from one sample of a study of blood T cell repertoires in COVID-19. Some clones are missing from TCRdb's copy, which holds only in-frame ones; the method was immunoSEQ multiplex PCR. The sample holds 100,000 or so clones, approximately 89% seen once. The sample consisted of peripheral blood. The receptors shown here come from a man between 60 and 75 years old with acute or convalescent COVID-19. Both conserved end residues are part of each CDR3. The D gene is left open where the match is weak. Expanded clones are given a class, and other clones once, few, many or no size at all.

D: TRBD1
size: .
V: TRBV27
J: TRBJ2-3
DNA: TGTGCCAGCAGGAGCACAGGGGGCACAGATACGCAGTATTTT
CDR3: CASRSTGGTDTQYF

D: .
size: .
V: TRBV21-1
J: TRBJ1-4
DNA: TGTGCCAGCAGCAACAGGGCGATACCCCCTTGGTTCGAAAAACTGTTTTTT
CDR3: CASSNRAIPPWFEKLFF

D: TRBD1
size: once
V: TRBV30
J: TRBJ2-2
DNA: TGTGCCTGGAGAGGGACAGGGACCATCGGGGAGCTGTTTTTT
CDR3: CAWRGTGTIGELFF

D: TRBD2
size: .
V: TRBV3-1/TRBV3-2
J: TRBJ2-3
DNA: TGTGCCAGCAGCCAAGAAGCGGGAGGGCCAGTGGCTACGCAGTATTTT
CDR3: CASSQEAGGPVATQYF

D: .
size: once
V: TRBV3-1/TRBV3-2
J: TRBJ1-1
DNA: TGTGCCAGCAGCCAAGATCATTCGGGGACTGGCGAAGCTTTCTTT
CDR3: CASSQDHSGTGEAFF

D: .
size: once
V: TRBV6-5
J: TRBJ2-2
DNA: TGTGCCAGCAGGTTGGGAGTCACCGGGGAGCTGTTTTTT
CDR3: CASRLGVTGELFF

D: .
size: .
V: TRBV5-4
J: TRBJ1-1
DNA: TGTGCCAGCAGCTTAGTGTCACAAAACACTGAAGCTTTCTTT
CDR3: CASSLVSQNTEAFF

D: TRBD1
size: .
V: TRBV19
J: TRBJ2-7
DNA: TGTGCCAGTAGTTTACCGGGACAGGCGACCTACGAGCAGTACTTC
CDR3: CASSLPGQATYEQYF

D: .
size: .
V: TRBV3-1/TRBV3-2
J: TRBJ2-7
DNA: TGTGCCAGCAGCCCGGGGTTTTACGAGCAGTACTTC
CDR3: CASSPGFYEQYF

D: TRBD2
size: once
V: TRBV20-1
J: TRBJ2-3
DNA: TGCAGTGCTAGTCCCCCAACAGCGGGGGTCACAGATACGCAGTATTTT
CDR3: CSASPPTAGVTDTQYF

D: .
size: .
V: TRBV5-4
J: TRBJ2-3
DNA: TGTGCCAGCAGCATTACTAGACATCTAGGCACAGATACGCAGTATTTT
CDR3: CASSITRHLGTDTQYF

D: TRBD1
size: few
V: TRBV6-5
J: TRBJ1-5
DNA: TGTGCCAGCAGTCCAGGGGGGAGCAATCAGCCCCAGCATTTT
CDR3: CASSPGGSNQPQHF

D: TRBD1
size: .
V: TRBV19
J: TRBJ2-3
DNA: TGTGCCAGTAGTATTGGGACAGGGATCATAGATACGCAGTATTTT
CDR3: CASSIGTGIIDTQYF

D: .
size: .
V: TRBV5-1
J: TRBJ2-2
DNA: TGCGCCAGCAGCCGCCAGCCAGGGGAGACCGGGGAGCTGTTTTTT
CDR3: CASSRQPGETGELFF

D: TRBD1
size: .
V: TRBV28
J: TRBJ1-6
DNA: TGTGCCAGCAGAACGGGGACAGAAAATTCACCCCTCCACTTT
CDR3: CASRTGTENSPLHF

D: TRBD1
size: .
V: TRBV25-1
J: TRBJ2-3
DNA: TGTGCCAGCAGTGATACGAATGTGGCAGGGGGCTGGTATACGCAGTATTTT
CDR3: CASSDTNVAGGWYTQYF

D: .
size: .
V: TRBV7-2
J: TRBJ2-1
DNA: TGTGCCAGCAGCTTAGTAGGGTCTAGCGCGTACAATGAGCAGTTCTTC
CDR3: CASSLVGSSAYNEQFF

D: .
size: .
V: TRBV19
J: TRBJ1-2
DNA: TGTGCCAGTAGTCTCCCGGGACTGAGCTATGGCTACACCTTC
CDR3: CASSLPGLSYGYTF